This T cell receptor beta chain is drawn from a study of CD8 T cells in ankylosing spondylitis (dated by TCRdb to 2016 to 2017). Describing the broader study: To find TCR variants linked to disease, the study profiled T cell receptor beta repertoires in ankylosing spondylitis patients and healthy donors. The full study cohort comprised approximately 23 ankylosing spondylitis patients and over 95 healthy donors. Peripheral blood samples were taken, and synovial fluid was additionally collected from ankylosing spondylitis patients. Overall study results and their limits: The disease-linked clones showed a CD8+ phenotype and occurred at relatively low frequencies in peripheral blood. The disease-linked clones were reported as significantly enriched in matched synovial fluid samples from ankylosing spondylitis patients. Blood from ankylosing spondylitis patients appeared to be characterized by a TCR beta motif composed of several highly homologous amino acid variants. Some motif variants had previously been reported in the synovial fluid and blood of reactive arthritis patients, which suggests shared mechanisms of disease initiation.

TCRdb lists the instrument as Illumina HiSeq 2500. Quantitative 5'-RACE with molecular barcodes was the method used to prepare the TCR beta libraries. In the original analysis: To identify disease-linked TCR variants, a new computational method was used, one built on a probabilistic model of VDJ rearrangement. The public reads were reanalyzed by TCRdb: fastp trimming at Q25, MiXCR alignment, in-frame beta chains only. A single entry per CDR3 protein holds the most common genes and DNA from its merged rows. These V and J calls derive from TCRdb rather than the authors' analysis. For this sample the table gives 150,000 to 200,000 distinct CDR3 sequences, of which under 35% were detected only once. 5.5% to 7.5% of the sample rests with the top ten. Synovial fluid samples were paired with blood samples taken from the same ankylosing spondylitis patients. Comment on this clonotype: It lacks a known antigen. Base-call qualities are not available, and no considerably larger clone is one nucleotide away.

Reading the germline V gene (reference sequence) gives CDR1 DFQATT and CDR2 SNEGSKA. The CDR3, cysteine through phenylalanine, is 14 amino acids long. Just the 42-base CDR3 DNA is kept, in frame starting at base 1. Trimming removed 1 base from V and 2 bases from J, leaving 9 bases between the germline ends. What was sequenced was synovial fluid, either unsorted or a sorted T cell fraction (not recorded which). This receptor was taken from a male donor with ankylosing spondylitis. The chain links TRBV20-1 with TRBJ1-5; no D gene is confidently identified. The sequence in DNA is TGCAGTGCTAGAGGTGGCGGGGGCAATCAGCCCCAGCATTTT. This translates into CSARGGGGNQPQHF.